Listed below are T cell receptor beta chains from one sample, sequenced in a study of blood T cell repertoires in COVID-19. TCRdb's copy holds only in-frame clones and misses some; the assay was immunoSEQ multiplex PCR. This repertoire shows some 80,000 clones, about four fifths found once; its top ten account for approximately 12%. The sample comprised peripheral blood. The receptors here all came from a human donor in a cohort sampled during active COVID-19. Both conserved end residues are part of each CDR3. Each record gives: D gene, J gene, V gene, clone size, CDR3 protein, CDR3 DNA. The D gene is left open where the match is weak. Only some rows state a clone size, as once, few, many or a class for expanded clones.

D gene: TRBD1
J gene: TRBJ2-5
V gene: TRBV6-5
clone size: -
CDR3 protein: CASRDRGEGETQYF
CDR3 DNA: TGTGCCAGCAGGGACAGGGGAGAGGGAGAGACCCAGTACTTC

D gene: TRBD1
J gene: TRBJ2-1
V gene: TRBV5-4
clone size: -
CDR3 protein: CASSLGPRDRGRNEQFF
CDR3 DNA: TGTGCCAGCAGCTTGGGCCCCAGGGACAGGGGGCGGAATGAGCAGTTCTTC

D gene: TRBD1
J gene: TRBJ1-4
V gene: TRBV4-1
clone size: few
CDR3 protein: CASSQEGQRRGEKLFF
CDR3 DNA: TGCGCCAGCAGCCAAGAGGGACAGCGGCGAGGTGAAAAACTGTTTTTT

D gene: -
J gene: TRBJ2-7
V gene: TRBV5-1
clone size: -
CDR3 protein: CASSLSTLSYEQYF
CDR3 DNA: TGCGCCAGCAGCTTGTCGACTCTCTCCTACGAGCAGTACTTC

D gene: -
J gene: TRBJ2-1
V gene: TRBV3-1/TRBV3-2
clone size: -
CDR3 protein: CASSQSRAGSYNEQFF
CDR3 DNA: TGTGCCAGCAGCCAGAGCAGGGCAGGTTCCTACAATGAGCAGTTCTTC

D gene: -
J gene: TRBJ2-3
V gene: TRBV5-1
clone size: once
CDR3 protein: CASGVGGGFDTQYF
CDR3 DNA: TGCGCCAGCGGGGTTGGCGGGGGCTTTGATACGCAGTATTTT

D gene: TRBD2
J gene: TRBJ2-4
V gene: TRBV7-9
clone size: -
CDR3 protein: CASSPAGASGGNIQYF
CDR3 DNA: TGTGCCAGCAGTCCGGCCGGGGCTAGCGGGGGGAACATTCAGTACTTC

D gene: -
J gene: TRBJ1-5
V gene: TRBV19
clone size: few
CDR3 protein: CASRLGGNQPQHF
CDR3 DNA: TGTGCCAGTAGATTAGGGGGCAATCAGCCCCAGCATTTT

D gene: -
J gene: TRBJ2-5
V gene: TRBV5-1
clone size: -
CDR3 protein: CASSPGYGADETQYF
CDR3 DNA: TGCGCCAGCAGCCCCGGGTACGGTGCGGATGAGACCCAGTACTTC

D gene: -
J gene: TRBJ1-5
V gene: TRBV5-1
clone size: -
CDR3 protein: CASSLGTINQPQHF
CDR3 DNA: TGCGCCAGCAGCTTAGGGACAATCAATCAGCCCCAGCATTTT

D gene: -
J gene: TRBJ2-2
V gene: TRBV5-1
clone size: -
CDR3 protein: CASSASGGGTGELFF
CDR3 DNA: TGCGCCAGCAGCGCATCAGGCGGAGGCACCGGGGAGCTGTTTTTT

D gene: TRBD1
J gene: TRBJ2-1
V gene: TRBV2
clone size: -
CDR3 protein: CASSRTGGSYNEQFF
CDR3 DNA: TGTGCCAGCTCCCGGACAGGTGGCTCCTACAATGAGCAGTTCTTC

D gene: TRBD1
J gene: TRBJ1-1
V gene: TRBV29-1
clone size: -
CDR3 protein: CSVLDRGANTEAFF
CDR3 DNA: TGCAGCGTTTTAGACAGGGGGGCCAACACTGAAGCTTTCTTT

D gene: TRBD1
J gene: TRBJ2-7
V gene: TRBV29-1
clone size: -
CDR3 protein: CSVAMGQGAREQYF
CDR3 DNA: TGCAGCGTGGCTATGGGACAGGGGGCGAGGGAGCAGTACTTC

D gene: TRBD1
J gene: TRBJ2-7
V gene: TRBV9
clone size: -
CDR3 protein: CASSARDSYTYEQYF
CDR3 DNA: TGTGCCAGCAGCGCAAGGGACAGCTACACCTACGAGCAGTACTTC

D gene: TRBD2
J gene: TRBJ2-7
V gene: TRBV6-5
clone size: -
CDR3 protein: CASTATGTTYEQYF
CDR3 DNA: TGTGCCAGCACCGCGACCGGGACTACCTACGAGCAGTACTTC

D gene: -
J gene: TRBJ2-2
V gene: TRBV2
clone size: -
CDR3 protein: CASKVGGGELFF
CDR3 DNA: TGTGCCAGCAAGGTCGGGGGTGGGGAGCTGTTTTTT

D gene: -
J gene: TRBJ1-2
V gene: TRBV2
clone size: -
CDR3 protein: CASSDQTSLLYGYTF
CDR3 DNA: TGTGCCAGCAGTGACCAGACTTCCCTGTTATATGGCTACACCTTC

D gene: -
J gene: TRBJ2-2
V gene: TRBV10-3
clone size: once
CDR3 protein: CAISVQENTGELFF
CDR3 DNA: TGTGCCATCAGTGTGCAGGAGAACACCGGGGAGCTGTTTTTT

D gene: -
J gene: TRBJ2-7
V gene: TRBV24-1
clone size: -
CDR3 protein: CATSDLEGVSYEQYF
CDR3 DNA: TGTGCCACCAGTGATTTGGAAGGGGTTTCCTACGAGCAGTACTTC

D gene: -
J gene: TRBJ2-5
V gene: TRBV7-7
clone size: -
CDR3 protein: CASSLGGGTKETQYF
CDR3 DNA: TGTGCCAGCAGCTTAGGAGGAGGGACCAAAGAGACCCAGTACTTC

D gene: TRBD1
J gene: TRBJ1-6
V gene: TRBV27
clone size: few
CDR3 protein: CASSSRRTGATNSPLHF
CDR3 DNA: TGTGCCAGCAGTAGTCGACGGACAGGGGCTACTAATTCACCCCTCCACTTT

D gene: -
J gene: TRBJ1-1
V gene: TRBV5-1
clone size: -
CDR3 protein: CASSLMDKAEAFF
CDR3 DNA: TGCGCCAGCAGCTTGATGGACAAGGCTGAAGCTTTCTTT

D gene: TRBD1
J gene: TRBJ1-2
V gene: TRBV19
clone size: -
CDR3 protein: CASKTRAGTDNYGYTF
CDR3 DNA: TGTGCCAGTAAGACCAGGGCCGGGACAGACAACTATGGCTACACCTTC

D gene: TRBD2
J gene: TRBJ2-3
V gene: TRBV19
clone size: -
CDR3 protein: CASSPLPGQGTSGRKADTQYF
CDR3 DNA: TGTGCCAGTAGCCCTCTCCCGGGACAGGGTACTAGCGGGAGGAAGGCAGATACGCAGTATTTT

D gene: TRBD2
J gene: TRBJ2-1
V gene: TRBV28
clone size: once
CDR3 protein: CASSLSGGSPVSYNEQFF
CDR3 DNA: TGTGCCAGCAGTTTATCTGGCGGGAGCCCAGTCTCCTACAATGAGCAGTTCTTC

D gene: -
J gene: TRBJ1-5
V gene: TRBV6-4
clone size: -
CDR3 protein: CASSDSGTIQPQHF
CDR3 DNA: TGTGCCAGCAGTGACTCGGGGACAATACAGCCCCAGCATTTT

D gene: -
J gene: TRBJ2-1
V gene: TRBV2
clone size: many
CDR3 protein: CASTEESYNEQFF
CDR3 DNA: TGTGCCAGTACCGAGGAGTCCTACAATGAGCAGTTCTTC

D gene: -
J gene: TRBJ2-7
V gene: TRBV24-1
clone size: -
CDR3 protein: CATGGRGSSYEQYF
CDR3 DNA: TGTGCCACCGGCGGGCGGGGAAGCTCCTACGAGCAGTACTTC

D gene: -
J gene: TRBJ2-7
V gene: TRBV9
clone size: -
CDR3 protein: CASSFEPIYSYEQYF
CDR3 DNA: TGTGCCAGCAGCTTCGAGCCCATCTACTCCTACGAGCAGTACTTC

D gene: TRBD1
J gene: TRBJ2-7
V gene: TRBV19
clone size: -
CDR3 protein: CASSIYRGEQYF
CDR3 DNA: TGTGCCAGTAGTATCTACAGGGGGGAGCAGTACTTC

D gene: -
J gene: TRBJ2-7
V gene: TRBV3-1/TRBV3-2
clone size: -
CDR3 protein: CASSQRTQSGEQYF
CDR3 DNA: TGTGCCAGCAGCCAAAGGACCCAATCAGGGGAGCAGTACTTC

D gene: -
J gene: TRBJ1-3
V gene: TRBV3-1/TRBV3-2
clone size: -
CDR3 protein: CASSPPRTTGNTIYF
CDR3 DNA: TGTGCCAGCAGCCCACCTAGGACAACTGGAAACACCATATATTTT

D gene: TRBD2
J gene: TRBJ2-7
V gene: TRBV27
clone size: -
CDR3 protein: CASSAPSGGSYEQYF
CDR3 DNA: TGTGCCAGCAGTGCCCCTAGCGGGGGTTCCTACGAGCAGTACTTC

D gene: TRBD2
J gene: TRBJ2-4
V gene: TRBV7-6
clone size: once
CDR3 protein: CASSNPLAAAKNIQYF
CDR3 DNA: TGTGCCAGCAGCAACCCGCTAGCGGCTGCCAAAAACATTCAGTACTTC

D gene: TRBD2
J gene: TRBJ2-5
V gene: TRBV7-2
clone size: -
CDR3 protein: CASSLLAGYQETQYF
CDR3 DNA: TGTGCCAGCAGCTTACTAGCGGGGTACCAAGAGACCCAGTACTTC

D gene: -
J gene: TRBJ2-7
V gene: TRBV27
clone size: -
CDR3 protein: CASSRIQGGSYEQYF
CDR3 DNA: TGTGCCAGCAGTCGGATACAGGGTGGTTCCTACGAGCAGTACTTC

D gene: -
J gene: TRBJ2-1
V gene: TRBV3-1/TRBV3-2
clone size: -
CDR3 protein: CASSHGGTSYNEQFF
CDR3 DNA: TGTGCCAGCAGCCATGGCGGGACCTCCTACAATGAGCAGTTCTTC

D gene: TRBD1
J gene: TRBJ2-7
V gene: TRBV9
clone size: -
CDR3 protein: CASSVGGTASSYEQYF
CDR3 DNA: TGTGCCAGCAGCGTAGGGGGGACAGCGAGCTCCTACGAGCAGTACTTC

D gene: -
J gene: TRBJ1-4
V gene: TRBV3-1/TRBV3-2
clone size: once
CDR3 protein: CASSQEGGLEKLFF
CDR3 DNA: TGTGCCAGCAGCCAAGAAGGGGGTTTGGAAAAACTGTTTTTT